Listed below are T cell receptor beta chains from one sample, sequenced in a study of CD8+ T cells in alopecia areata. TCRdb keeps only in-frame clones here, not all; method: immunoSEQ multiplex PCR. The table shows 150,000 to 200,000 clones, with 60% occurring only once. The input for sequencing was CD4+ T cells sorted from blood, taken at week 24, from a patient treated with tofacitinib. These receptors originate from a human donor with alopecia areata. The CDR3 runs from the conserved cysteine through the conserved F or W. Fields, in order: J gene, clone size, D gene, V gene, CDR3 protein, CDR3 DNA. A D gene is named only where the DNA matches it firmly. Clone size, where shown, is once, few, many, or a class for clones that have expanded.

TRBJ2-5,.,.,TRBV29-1,CSVVGAETQYF,TGCAGCGTTGTGGGGGCCGAGACCCAGTACTTC
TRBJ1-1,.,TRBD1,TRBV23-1,CASTGGRTEAFF,TGCGCCAGTACAGGGGGGAGGACTGAAGCTTTCTTT
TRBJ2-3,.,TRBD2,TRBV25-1,CASSARLAGAIDTQYF,TGTGCCAGCAGTGCGAGACTAGCGGGGGCCATTGATACGCAGTATTTT
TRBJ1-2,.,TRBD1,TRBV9,CASSQRQGEGGYTF,TGTGCCAGCAGCCAGAGACAGGGGGAGGGTGGCTACACCTTC
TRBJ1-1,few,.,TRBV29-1,CSVQQGHANTEAFF,TGCAGCGTCCAACAGGGACATGCGAACACTGAAGCTTTCTTT
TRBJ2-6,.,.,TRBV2,CASTLQGTNVLTF,TGTGCCAGCACGCTTCAGGGAACCAACGTCCTGACTTTC
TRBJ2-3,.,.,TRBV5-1,CASSSEAGADTQYF,TGCGCCAGCAGCTCCGAGGCCGGAGCAGATACGCAGTATTTT
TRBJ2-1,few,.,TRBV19,CASSQERSGLRRQFF,TGTGCCAGTAGCCAAGAAAGATCGGGACTGAGGCGGCAGTTCTTC
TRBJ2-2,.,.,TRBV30,CAWSRGGNTGELFF,TGTGCCTGGAGTAGAGGGGGAAACACCGGGGAGCTGTTTTTT
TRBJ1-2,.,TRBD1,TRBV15,CATGQGHNYGYTF,TGTGCCACCGGACAGGGGCATAACTATGGCTACACCTTC
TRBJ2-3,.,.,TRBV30,CASRGVRDTQYF,TGTGCCTCCCGAGGGGTGAGGGATACGCAGTATTTT
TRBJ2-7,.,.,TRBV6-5,CASSSQGYEQYF,TGTGCCAGCAGTTCCCAGGGTTACGAGCAGTACTTC
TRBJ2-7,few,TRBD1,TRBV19,CASSDRARSSYEQYF,TGTGCCAGTAGTGACAGGGCCCGGAGCTCCTACGAGCAGTACTTC
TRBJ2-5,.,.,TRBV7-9,CASSAVRLRETQYF,TGTGCCAGCAGCGCAGTCCGGCTACGAGAGACCCAGTACTTC
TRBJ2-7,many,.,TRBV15,CATSRDRNSLRGQYF,TGTGCCACCAGCAGAGATCGGAACAGCCTTCGGGGGCAGTACTTC
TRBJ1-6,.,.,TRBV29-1,CSVPPRGLHF,TGCAGCGTCCCCCCTCGGGGCCTCCACTTT
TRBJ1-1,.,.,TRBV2,CASRTETEAFF,TGTGCCAGCAGGACAGAAACTGAAGCTTTCTTT
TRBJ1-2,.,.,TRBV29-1,CSVEKGNGYTF,TGCAGCGTTGAGAAGGGGAATGGCTACACCTTC
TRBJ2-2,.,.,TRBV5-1,CASSLFREDTGELFF,TGCGCCAGCAGCTTGTTCAGGGAGGACACCGGGGAGCTGTTTTTT
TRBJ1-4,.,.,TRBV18,CASSPLGVANEKLFF,TGTGCCAGCTCACCTTTAGGGGTTGCTAATGAAAAACTGTTTTTT
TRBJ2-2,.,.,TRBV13,CASSRGAGPTTGELFF,TGTGCCAGCAGCCGGGGGGCGGGGCCGACGACCGGGGAGCTGTTTTTT
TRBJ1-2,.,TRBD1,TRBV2,CASSSSTQGAPRGYTF,TGTGCCAGCAGTAGTAGTACACAGGGGGCGCCTCGGGGCTACACCTTC
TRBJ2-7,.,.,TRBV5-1,CASSLERQANYEQYF,TGCGCCAGCAGCTTGGAACGACAGGCCAACTACGAGCAGTACTTC
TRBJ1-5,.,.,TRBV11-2,CASSLGQGGHQPQHF,TGTGCCAGCAGCTTAGGCCAGGGAGGGCATCAGCCCCAGCATTTT
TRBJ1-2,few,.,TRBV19,CASGYSGYTF,TGTGCCAGTGGTTACTCTGGCTACACCTTC
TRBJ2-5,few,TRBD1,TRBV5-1,CASSLDRAETQYF,TGCGCCAGCAGCCTGGACAGGGCCGAGACCCAGTACTTC
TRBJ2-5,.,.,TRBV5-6,CASSLEETQYF,TGTGCCAGCAGCTTAGAAGAGACCCAGTACTTC
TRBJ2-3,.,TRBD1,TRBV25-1,CASRKTGGTDTQYF,TGTGCCAGCAGGAAGACAGGGGGCACAGATACGCAGTATTTT
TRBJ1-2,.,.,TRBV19,CASNRQGRDSNYGYTF,TGTGCCAGTAATCGTCAGGGAAGGGATTCTAACTATGGCTACACCTTC
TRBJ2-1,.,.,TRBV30,CAWSPQSSYNEQFF,TGTGCCTGGAGTCCACAGAGCTCCTACAATGAGCAGTTCTTC
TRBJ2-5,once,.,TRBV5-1,CASSFFGGLETQYF,TGCGCCAGCAGCTTTTTCGGGGGCTTAGAGACCCAGTACTTC
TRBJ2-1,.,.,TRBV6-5,CASSYSQGLQGNEQFF,TGTGCCAGCAGTTACTCCCAAGGACTACAGGGGAATGAGCAGTTCTTC
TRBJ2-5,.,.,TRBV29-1,CSGQTRETQYF,TGCAGCGGACAGACGAGGGAGACCCAGTACTTC
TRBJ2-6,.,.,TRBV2,CASGGGANVLTF,TGTGCCAGCGGGGGTGGGGCCAACGTCCTGACTTTC
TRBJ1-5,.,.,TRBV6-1,CASSDGVGVAQPQHF,TGTGCCAGCAGTGACGGGGTCGGGGTCGCTCAGCCCCAGCATTTT
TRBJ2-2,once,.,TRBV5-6,CASSFPTSYTGELFF,TGTGCCAGCAGCTTCCCTACTAGCTACACCGGGGAGCTGTTTTTT
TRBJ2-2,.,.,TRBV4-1,CASSQHTGELFF,TGCGCCAGCAGCCAGCACACCGGGGAGCTGTTTTTT
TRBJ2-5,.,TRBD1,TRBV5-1,CASTEQGRETQYF,TGCGCCAGCACCGAACAGGGGAGAGAGACCCAGTACTTC
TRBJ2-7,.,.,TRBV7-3,CASSFQGLGEQYF,TGTGCCAGCAGCTTCCAGGGGCTGGGTGAGCAGTACTTC
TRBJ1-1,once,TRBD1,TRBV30,CAWIRGLDTEAFF,TGTGCCTGGATAAGGGGGCTAGACACTGAAGCTTTCTTT
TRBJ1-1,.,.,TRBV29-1,CSVGRGLNTEAFF,TGCAGCGTCGGTAGGGGGTTAAACACTGAAGCTTTCTTT
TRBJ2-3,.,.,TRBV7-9,CASSLGDSTDTQYF,TGTGCCAGCAGCTTAGGGGACTCCACAGATACGCAGTATTTT
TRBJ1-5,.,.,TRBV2,CASSPGANQPQHF,TGTGCCAGCAGTCCAGGGGCCAATCAGCCCCAGCATTTT
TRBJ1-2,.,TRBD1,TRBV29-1,CSVEPSRGLSYGYTF,TGCAGCGTTGAGCCTTCCAGGGGGCTTAGCTATGGCTACACCTTC
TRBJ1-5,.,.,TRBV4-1,CASSIGTSNQPQHF,TGCGCCAGCAGCATCGGGACTAGCAATCAGCCCCAGCATTTT